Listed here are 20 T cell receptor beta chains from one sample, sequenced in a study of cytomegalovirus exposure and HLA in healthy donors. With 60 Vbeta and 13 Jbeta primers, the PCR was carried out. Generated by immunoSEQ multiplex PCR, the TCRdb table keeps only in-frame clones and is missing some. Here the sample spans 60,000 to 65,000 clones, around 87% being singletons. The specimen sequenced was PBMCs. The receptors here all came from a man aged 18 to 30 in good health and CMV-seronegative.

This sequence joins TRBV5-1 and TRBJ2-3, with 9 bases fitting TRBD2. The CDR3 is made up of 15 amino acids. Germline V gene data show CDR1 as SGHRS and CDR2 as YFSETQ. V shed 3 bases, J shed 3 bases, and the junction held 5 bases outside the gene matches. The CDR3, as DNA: TGCGCCAGCAGCTCCAGCGGGGGGCCTACAGATACGCAGTATTTT. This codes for CASSSSGGPTDTQYF.

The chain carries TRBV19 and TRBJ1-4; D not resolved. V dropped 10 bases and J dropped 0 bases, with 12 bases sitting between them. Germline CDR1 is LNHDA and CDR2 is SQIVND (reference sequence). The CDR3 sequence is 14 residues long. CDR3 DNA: TGTGCCACCTCCGTGACTGCAACTAATGAAAAACTGTTTTTT. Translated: CATSVTATNEKLFF.

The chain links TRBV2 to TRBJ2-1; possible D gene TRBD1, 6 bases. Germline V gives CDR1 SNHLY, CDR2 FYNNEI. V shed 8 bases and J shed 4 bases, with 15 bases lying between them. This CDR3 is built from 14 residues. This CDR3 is CASVRTASYNEQFF. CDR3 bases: TGTGCCAGCGTGCGGACAGCCTCATACAATGAGCAGTTCTTC.

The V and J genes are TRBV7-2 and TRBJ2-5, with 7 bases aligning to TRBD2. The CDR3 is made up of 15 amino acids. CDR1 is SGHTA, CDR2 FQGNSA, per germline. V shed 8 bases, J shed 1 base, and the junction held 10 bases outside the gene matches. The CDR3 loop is CASRRGVTLQETQYF. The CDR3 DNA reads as TGTGCCAGCCGCCGGGGGGTAACCCTCCAAGAGACCCAGTACTTC. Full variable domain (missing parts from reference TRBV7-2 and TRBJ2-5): GAGVSQSPSNKVTEKGKDVELRCDPISGHTALYWYRQSLGQGLEFLIYFQGNSAPDKSGLPSDRFSAERTGGSVSTLTIQRTQQEDSAVYLCASRRGVTLQETQYFGPGTRLLVL.

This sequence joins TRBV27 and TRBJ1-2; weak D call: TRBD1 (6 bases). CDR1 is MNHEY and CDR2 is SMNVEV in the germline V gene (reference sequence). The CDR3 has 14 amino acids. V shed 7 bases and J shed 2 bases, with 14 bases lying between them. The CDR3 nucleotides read TGTGCCAGCAAAGGGGGGGGGCGCAACTATGGCTACACCTTC. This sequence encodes CASKGGGRNYGYTF.

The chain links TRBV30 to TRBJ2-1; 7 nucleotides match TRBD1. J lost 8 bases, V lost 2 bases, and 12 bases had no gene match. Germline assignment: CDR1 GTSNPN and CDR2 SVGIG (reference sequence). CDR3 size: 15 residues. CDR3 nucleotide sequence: TGTGCCTGGAGTAGTGGAGACAGGGTAGGCGATGAGCAGTTCTTC. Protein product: CAWSSGDRVGDEQFF.

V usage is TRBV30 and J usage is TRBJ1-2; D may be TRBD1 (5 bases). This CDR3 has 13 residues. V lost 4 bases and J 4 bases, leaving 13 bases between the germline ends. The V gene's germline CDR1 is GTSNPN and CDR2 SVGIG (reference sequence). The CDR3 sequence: CAWTKTDSYGYTF. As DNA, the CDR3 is TGTGCCTGGACCAAAACAGACAGCTATGGCTACACCTTC.

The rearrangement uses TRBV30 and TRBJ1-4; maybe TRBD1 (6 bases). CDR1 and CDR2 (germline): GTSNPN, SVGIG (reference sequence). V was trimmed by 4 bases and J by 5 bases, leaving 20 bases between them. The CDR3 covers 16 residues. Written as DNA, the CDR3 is TGTGCCTGGACAGTGGGTCAGGGGCGTGAGAATGAAAAACTGTTTTTT. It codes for CAWTVGQGRENEKLFF.

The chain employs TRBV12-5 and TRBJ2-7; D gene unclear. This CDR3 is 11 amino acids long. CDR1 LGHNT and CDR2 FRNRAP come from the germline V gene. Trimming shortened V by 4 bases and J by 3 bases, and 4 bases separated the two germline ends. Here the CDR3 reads CASGSNYEQYF. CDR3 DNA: TGTGCTAGTGGTTCCAACTACGAGCAGTACTTC.

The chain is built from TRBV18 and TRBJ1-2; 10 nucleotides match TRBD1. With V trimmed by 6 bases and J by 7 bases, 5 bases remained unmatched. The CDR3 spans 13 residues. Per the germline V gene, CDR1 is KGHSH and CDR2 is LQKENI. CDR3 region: CASSSGTGAGYTF. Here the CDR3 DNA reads TGTGCCAGCTCGTCCGGGACAGGGGCTGGCTACACCTTC.

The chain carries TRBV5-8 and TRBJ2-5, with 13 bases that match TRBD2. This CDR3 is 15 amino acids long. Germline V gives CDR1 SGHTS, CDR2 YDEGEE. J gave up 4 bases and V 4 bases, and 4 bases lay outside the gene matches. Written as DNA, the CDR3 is TGTGCCAGCAGCCTAAGGACTAGCGGGAGAGAGACCCAGTACTTC. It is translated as CASSLRTSGRETQYF.

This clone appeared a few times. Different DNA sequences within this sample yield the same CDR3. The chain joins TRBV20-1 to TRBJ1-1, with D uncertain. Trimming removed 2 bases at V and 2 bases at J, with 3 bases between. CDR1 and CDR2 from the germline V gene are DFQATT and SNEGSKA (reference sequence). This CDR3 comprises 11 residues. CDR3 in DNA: TGCAGTGCTAGACTTAACACTGAAGCTTTCTTT. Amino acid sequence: CSARLNTEAFF.

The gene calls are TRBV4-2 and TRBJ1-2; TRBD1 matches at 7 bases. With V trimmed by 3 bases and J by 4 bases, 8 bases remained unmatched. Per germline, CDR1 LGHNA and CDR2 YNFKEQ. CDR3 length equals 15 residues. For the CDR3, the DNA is TGTGCCAGCAGCCAGGATCCCGGGACAGCCTATGGCTACACCTTC. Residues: CASSQDPGTAYGYTF.

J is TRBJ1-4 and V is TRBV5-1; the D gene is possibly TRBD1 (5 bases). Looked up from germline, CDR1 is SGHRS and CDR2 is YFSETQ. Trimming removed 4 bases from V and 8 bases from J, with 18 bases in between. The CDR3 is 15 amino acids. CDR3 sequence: CASSAAGPLGEKLFF. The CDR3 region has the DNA TGCGCCAGCAGCGCCGCGGGGCCCTTAGGGGAAAAACTGTTTTTT.

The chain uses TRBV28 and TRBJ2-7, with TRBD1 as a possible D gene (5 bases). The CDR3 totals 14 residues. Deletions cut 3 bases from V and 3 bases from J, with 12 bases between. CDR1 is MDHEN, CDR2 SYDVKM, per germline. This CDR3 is CASSLARGHYEQYF. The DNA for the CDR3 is TGTGCCAGCAGTTTGGCTAGGGGCCACTACGAGCAGTACTTC.

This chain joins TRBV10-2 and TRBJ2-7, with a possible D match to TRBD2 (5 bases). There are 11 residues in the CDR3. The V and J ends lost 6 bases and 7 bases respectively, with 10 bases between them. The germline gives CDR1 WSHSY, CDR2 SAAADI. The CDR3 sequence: CASRHSGEQYF. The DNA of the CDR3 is TGCGCCAGCAGACACTCGGGGGAGCAGTACTTC.

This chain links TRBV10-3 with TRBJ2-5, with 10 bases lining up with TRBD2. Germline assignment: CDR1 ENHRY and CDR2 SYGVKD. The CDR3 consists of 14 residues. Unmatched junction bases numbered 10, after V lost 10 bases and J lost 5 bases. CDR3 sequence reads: CASRTSGVGETQYF. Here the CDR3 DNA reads TGTGCCAGCCGAACTAGCGGGGTAGGGGAGACCCAGTACTTC.

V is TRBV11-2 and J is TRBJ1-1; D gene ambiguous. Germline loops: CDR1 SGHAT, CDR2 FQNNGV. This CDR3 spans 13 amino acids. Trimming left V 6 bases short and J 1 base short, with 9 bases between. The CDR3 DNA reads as TGTGCCAGCAGGTATACAGCGAACACTGAAGCTTTCTTT. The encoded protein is CASRYTANTEAFF.

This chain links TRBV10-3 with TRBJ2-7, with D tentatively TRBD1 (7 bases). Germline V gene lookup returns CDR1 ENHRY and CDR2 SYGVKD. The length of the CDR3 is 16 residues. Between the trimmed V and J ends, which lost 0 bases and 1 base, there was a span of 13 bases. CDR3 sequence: CAISESGGTASYEQYF. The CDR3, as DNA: TGTGCCATCAGTGAGTCGGGCGGGACAGCTTCCTACGAGCAGTACTTC.

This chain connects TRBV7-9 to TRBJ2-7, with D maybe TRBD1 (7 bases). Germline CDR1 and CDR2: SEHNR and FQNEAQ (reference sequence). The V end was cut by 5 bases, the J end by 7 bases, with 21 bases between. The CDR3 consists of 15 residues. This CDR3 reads CASSPTQGGFGEQYF. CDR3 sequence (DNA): TGTGCCAGCAGCCCAACTCAGGGGGGTTTTGGGGAGCAGTACTTC.